Many counts were recorded for the clone carrying this T cell receptor beta chain. The data derive from a study of neurological immune-mediated disorders. The CDR3 runs to 15 residues. Trimming removed 7 bases at V and 2 bases at J, with 14 bases between. Germline V gives CDR1 KGHDR, CDR2 SFDVKD. Synthesis of cDNA was carried out by template-switch 5'RACE. The reaction used 10-nucleotide random UMIs. Via MiXCR, TCRdb re-called the 5' RACE reads, giving one row per CDR3 protein. The table records under 85,000 distinct CDR3 sequences, 14% of them present only once. The unsorted libraries were prepared from 2 million PBMCs (stored at -80 C).

The V call is TRBV24-1, the J call TRBJ2-1; D may be TRBD1 or TRBD2 (5 bases each). The clonotype originates from a woman between 50 and 59 years old in good health. Sequencing was done on a sample of PBMCs. The CDR3 DNA is TGTGCCACCAGCCTGTCTGGGGGTACCTACAATGAGCAGTTCTTC. It specifies CATSLSGGTYNEQFF.